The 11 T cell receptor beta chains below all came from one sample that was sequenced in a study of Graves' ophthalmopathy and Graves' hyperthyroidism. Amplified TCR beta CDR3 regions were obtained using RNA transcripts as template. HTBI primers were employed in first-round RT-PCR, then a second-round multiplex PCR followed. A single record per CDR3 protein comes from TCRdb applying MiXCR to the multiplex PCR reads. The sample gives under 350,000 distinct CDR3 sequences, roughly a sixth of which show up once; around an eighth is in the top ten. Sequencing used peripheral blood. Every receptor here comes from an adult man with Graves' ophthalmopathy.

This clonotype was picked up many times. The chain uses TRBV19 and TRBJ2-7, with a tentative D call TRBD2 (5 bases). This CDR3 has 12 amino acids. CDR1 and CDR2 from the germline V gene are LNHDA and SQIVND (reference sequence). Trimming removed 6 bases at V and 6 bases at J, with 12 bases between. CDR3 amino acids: CASRPGGGEQYF. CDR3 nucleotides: TGTGCCAGTAGGCCGGGCGGAGGCGAGCAGTACTTC.

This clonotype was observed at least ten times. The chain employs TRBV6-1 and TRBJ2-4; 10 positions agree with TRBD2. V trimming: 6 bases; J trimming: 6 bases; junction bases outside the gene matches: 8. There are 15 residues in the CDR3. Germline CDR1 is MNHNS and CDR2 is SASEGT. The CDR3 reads CASRAAPSGRNIQYF. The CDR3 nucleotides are TGTGCCAGCAGAGCGGCGCCTAGCGGGAGAAACATTCAGTACTTC.

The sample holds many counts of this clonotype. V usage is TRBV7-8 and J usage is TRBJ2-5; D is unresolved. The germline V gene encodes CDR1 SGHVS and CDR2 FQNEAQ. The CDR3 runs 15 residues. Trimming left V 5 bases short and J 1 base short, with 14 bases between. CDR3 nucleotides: TGTGCCAGCAGCCTACTAATCAGGACCCAAGAGACCCAGTACTTC. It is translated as CASSLLIRTQETQYF.

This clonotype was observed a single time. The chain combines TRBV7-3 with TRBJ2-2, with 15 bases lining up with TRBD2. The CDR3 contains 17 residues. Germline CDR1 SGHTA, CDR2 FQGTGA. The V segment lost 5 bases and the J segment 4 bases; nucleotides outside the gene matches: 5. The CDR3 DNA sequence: TGTGCCAGCAGCCCTTCGGGACTAGCGGGAGGCACCGGGGAGCTGTTTTTT. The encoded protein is CASSPSGLAGGTGELFF.

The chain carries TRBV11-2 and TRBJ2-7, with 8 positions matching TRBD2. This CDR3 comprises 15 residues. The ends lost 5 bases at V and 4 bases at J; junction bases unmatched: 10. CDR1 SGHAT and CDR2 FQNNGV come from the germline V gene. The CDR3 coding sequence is TGTGCCAGCAGCCCCTCAGCGGGAGAGTCGTACGAGCAGTACTTC. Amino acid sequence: CASSPSAGESYEQYF. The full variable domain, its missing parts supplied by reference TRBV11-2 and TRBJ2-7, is EAGVAQSPRYKIIEKRQSVAFWCNPISGHATLYWYQQILGQGPKLLIQFQNNGVVDDSQLPKDRFSAERLKGVDSTLKIQPAKLEDSAVYLCASSPSAGESYEQYFGPGTRLTVT.

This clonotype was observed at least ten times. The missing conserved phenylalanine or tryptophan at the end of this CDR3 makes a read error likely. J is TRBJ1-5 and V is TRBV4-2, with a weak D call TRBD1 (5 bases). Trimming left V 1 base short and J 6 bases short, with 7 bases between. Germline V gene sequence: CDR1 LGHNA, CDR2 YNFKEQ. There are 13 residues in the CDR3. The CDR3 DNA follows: TGTGCCAGCAGCCAAGTTGGGGGTCAGCCCCAGCATCTT. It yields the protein CASSQVGGQPQHL.

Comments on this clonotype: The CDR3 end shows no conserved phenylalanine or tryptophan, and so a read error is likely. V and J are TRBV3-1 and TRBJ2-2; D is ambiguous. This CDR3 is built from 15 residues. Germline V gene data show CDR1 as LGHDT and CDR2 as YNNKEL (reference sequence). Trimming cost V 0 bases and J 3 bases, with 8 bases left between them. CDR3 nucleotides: TGTGCCAGCAGCCAAGATCGTGAGGACACCGGGGAGCTGTTTGTT. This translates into CASSQDREDTGELFV.

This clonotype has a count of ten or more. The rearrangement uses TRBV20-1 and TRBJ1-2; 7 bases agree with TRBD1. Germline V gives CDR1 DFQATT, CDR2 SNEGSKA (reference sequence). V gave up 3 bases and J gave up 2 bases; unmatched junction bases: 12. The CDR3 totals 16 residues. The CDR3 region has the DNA TGCAGTGCTAGGAAGGGGACAGATCTACAGAACTATGGCTACACCTTC. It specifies CSARKGTDLQNYGYTF.

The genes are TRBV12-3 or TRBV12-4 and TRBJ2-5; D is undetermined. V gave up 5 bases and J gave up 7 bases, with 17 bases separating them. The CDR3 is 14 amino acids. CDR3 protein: CASSLPKGRGTQYF. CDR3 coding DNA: TGTGCCAGCAGTCTCCCCAAGGGCCGAGGGACCCAGTACTTC.

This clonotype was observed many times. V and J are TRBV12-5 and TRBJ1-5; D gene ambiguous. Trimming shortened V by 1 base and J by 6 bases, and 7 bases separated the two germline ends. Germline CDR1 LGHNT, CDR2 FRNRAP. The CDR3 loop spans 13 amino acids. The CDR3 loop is CASGLGVSQPQHF. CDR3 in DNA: TGTGCTAGTGGTTTGGGGGTAAGTCAGCCCCAGCATTTT.

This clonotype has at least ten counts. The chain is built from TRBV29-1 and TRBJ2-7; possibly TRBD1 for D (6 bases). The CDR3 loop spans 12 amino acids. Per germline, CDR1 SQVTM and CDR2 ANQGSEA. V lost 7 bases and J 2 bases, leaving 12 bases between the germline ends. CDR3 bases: TGCAGCGGCGGACAGTGGGCCTACGAGCAGTACTTC. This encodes CSGGQWAYEQYF.